One sample yielded the 21 T cell receptor beta chains listed below, sequenced in a study of cytomegalovirus exposure and HLA in healthy donors. 60 Vbeta and 13 Jbeta primers were used in PCR. Using immunoSEQ multiplex PCR, the repertoire was profiled, and TCRdb retains in-frame clones only, with some absent. Of more than 130,000 clones listed, 70% to 85% are singletons. Specimen: PBMCs. These receptors were taken from a man aged 35-49 years in good health and CMV-seropositive.

This chain joins TRBV5-1 and TRBJ1-2; a weak D match, TRBD1 (6 bases). The CDR3 runs to 15 residues. CDR1 and CDR2 from the germline V gene are SGHRS and YFSETQ. The germline V and J ends were trimmed by 1 base and 2 bases, with 12 bases remaining between them. CDR3 coding DNA: TGCGCCAGCAGCTTGAGGCCAGGGGAAAACTATGGCTACACCTTC. Amino acids: CASSLRPGENYGYTF.

The rearrangement links TRBV7-3 to TRBJ2-3; 11 bases fit TRBD2. Germline-derived CDR1 and CDR2 are SGHTA and FQGTGA. V lost 6 bases, J lost 5 bases, and 7 bases stayed unmatched. The CDR3 extends over 15 amino acids. The CDR3 DNA reads TGTGCCAGCAGTTTTAGCGGGGGGGCGGTAGATACGCAGTATTTT. Protein sequence: CASSFSGGAVDTQYF.

The genes are TRBV7-2 and TRBJ2-7; the D gene is possibly TRBD2 (5 bases). Trimming left V 5 bases short and J 0 bases short, with 17 bases between. The CDR3 extends over 16 amino acids. CDR1 is SGHTA, CDR2 FQGNSA, per germline. The CDR3 sequence is CASSRSGVLISYEQYF. Here the CDR3 DNA reads TGTGCCAGCAGCCGCTCCGGGGTACTTATCTCCTACGAGCAGTACTTC. The full variable domain, completed using reference TRBV7-2 and TRBJ2-7, is GAGVSQSPSNKVTEKGKDVELRCDPISGHTALYWYRQSLGQGLEFLIYFQGNSAPDKSGLPSDRFSAERTGGSVSTLTIQRTQQEDSAVYLCASSRSGVLISYEQYFGPGTRLTVT.

This clone was seen a single time. V and J are TRBV7-9 and TRBJ2-5; D gene unclear. The CDR3 consists of 15 residues. Germline CDR1 and CDR2: SEHNR and FQNEAQ (reference sequence). V lost 4 bases to trimming and J lost 0 bases, with 12 bases between them. CDR3 region: CASSSTRWYQETQYF. CDR3 DNA: TGTGCCAGCAGCTCTACCCGGTGGTACCAAGAGACCCAGTACTTC.

V is TRBV5-1 and J is TRBJ2-5; maybe TRBD1 (5 bases). V shed 6 bases and J shed 5 bases, with 20 bases lying between them. This CDR3 region has 15 residues. Germline CDR1 and CDR2: SGHRS and YFSETQ. As DNA, the CDR3 is TGCGCCAGCAAAGAGGTAGGGGCGATAGTGGAGACCCAGTACTTC. Its protein is CASKEVGAIVETQYF.

This rearrangement joins TRBV30 to TRBJ1-3; D is possibly TRBD1 (6 bases). The germline gives CDR1 GTSNPN, CDR2 SVGIG (reference sequence). CDR3 size: 14 residues. The germline V and J ends were trimmed by 5 bases and 2 bases, with 13 bases remaining between them. For the CDR3, the DNA is TGTGCCTGGGGGGTCGACAGGCCTGGAAACACCATATATTTT. Encoded protein: CAWGVDRPGNTIYF.

The chain uses TRBV27 and TRBJ1-2; 8 bases match TRBD1. The germline gives CDR1 MNHEY, CDR2 SMNVEV (reference sequence). The CDR3 is made up of 12 amino acids. Trimming removed 5 bases from V and 7 bases from J; junction bases left unmatched: 3. The chain's CDR3 is CASSPTGGGYTF. In nucleotides, the CDR3 is TGTGCCAGCAGTCCAACAGGGGGTGGCTACACCTTC.

The chain combines TRBV19 with TRBJ2-7, with D possibly TRBD1 on 6 matching bases. Germline values: CDR1 LNHDA, CDR2 SQIVND (reference sequence). Trimming removed 3 bases at V and 3 bases at J, with 9 bases between. This CDR3 has 13 amino acids. CDR3 region: CASSMQGIYEQYF. CDR3 nucleotide sequence: TGTGCCAGTAGTATGCAGGGGATCTACGAGCAGTACTTC. The full variable domain, rest sourced from reference TRBV19 and TRBJ2-7, is DGGITQSPKYLFRKEGQNVTLSCEQNLNHDAMYWYRQDPGQGLRLIYYSQIVNDFQKGDIAEGYSVSREKKESFPLTVTSAQKNPTAFYLCASSMQGIYEQYFGPGTRLTVT.

The chain combines TRBV19 with TRBJ2-7; 7 bases map to TRBD2. CDR1 LNHDA and CDR2 SQIVND come from the germline V gene (reference sequence). The junction had 7 bases not matched to a gene; V was cut back by 3 bases and J by 2 bases. The CDR3 has 15 residues. CDR3 in DNA: TGTGCCAGTAGTATCGGGGGGTTGGGGCCCTACGAGCAGTACTTC. Translated: CASSIGGLGPYEQYF.

The chain has TRBV27 and TRBJ1-5, with no clear D. V dropped 0 bases and J dropped 6 bases, with 9 bases sitting between them. Germline V gene sequence: CDR1 MNHEY, CDR2 SMNVEV (reference sequence). There are 14 residues in the CDR3. The DNA for the CDR3 is TGTGCCAGCAGTTTATCGAGGGCTGGTCAGCCCCAGCATTTT. This gives the protein CASSLSRAGQPQHF.

The V and J genes are TRBV30 and TRBJ2-1; possibly TRBD2 for D (5 bases). V was trimmed by 4 bases and J by 10 bases, leaving 14 bases between them. The CDR3 is 12 amino acids. Germline V gives CDR1 GTSNPN, CDR2 SVGIG (reference sequence). CDR3 amino acids: CAWTLGGPEQFF. The DNA of the CDR3 is TGTGCCTGGACCCTCGGCGGGCCGGAGCAGTTCTTC.

With respect to this clone: The junction shows a germline mismatch at one end, possibly a read error. The rearrangement joins TRBV19 to TRBJ2-7, with D tentatively TRBD2 (7 bases). The V gene's germline CDR1 is LNHDA and CDR2 SQIVND (reference sequence). The CDR3 contains 14 residues. The CDR3 here is CASRAGALDSRTNF. CDR3 nucleotide sequence: TGTGCAAGTAGGGCGGGGGCCCTGGATTCTCGAACGAACTTC.

V is TRBV30 and J is TRBJ2-1; 11 bases map to TRBD2. The CDR3 spans 14 residues. From germline, CDR1 is GTSNPN and CDR2 SVGIG (reference sequence). V was pared by 7 bases and J by 7 bases, with 9 bases of the junction left unmatched. Written as DNA, the CDR3 is TGTGCCTTTAAACTAGCGGGAGTGGGGAATGAGCAGTTCTTC. It translates to CAFKLAGVGNEQFF.

This clone has just one count. The chain carries TRBV30 and TRBJ1-1, with 7 bases fitting TRBD1. V lost 1 base to trimming and J lost 7 bases; unmatched junction nucleotides: 0. In germline, CDR1 is GTSNPN, CDR2 SVGIG (reference sequence). This CDR3 region has 11 residues. CDR3 residues: CAWSGTGEAFF. CDR3 DNA: TGTGCCTGGAGTGGGACAGGTGAAGCTTTCTTT.

This chain uses TRBV6-1 with TRBJ2-7; D ambiguous. The CDR3 is made up of 14 amino acids. Trimming shortened V by 5 bases and J by 5 bases, and 16 bases separated the two germline ends. CDR1 MNHNS and CDR2 SASEGT come from the germline V gene. CDR3 sequence (DNA): TGTGCCAGCAGTAAGGAGACCCAGTGGGACGAGCAGTACTTC. Amino acid sequence: CASSKETQWDEQYF.

This clone was detected a few times. The DNA of the CDR3 is TGCGCCAGCAGCCCCGGAGGGTTGGTGGGGCATAATTCACCCCTCCACTTT. It specifies CASSPGGLVGHNSPLHF. The gene calls are TRBV5-1 and TRBJ1-6; a possible D gene is TRBD1 (5 bases). CDR1 SGHRS and CDR2 YFSETQ come from the germline V gene. Deletions cut 4 bases from V and 5 bases from J, with 19 bases between. The CDR3 contains 17 residues. Variable domain in full (rest from reference TRBV5-1 and TRBJ1-6): KAGVTQTPRYLIKTRGQQVTLSCSPISGHRSVSWYQQTPGQGLQFLFEYFSETQRNKGNFPGRFSGRQFSNSRSEMNVSTLELGDSALYLCASSPGGLVGHNSPLHFGNGTRLTVT.

The rearrangement uses TRBV5-1 and TRBJ2-5; TRBD2 is a possible D gene (5 bases). This CDR3 has 17 residues. V gave up 3 bases and J gave up 2 bases, with 20 bases separating them. Germline V gene data show CDR1 as SGHRS and CDR2 as YFSETQ. CDR3 region: CASSSSPAAAIQETQYF. The CDR3 bases are TGCGCCAGCAGCTCCTCCCCCGCAGCGGCGATTCAAGAGACCCAGTACTTC.

The V gene is TRBV6-4, the J gene TRBJ2-2; D is perhaps TRBD1 (6 bases). V was trimmed by 4 bases and J by 4 bases, leaving 10 bases between them. The CDR3 runs 14 residues. Germline V lookup: CDR1 MRHNA, CDR2 SNTAGT. The CDR3 DNA reads as TGTGCCAGCAGTGTTGAAGGGGGCACCGGGGAGCTGTTTTTT. The encoded protein is CASSVEGGTGELFF.

V gene TRBV4-3 combines with J gene TRBJ1-4; possible D gene TRBD1, 6 bases. Germline V CDR1 and CDR2: LGHNA, YSLEER. The CDR3 is 17 residues long. The V and J ends lost 0 bases and 0 bases respectively, with 11 bases between them. CDR3 coding DNA: TGCGCCAGCAGCCAAGATAGCAGGGGATCAACTAATGAAAAACTGTTTTTT. It codes for CASSQDSRGSTNEKLFF.

In its sample, this clone was seen once. The chain has TRBV27 and TRBJ1-6; a possible D gene is TRBD1 (6 bases). From germline, CDR1 is MNHEY and CDR2 SMNVEV (reference sequence). This CDR3 is 20 amino acids long. Trimming pared 1 base from V and 0 bases from J, leaving 19 bases between. DNA for the CDR3: TGTGCCAGCAGTTTATTCCCCCTAAGGGGGACGGGCTCCTATAATTCACCCCTCCACTTT. Its translation is CASSLFPLRGTGSYNSPLHF.

In its sample, this clone was seen once. DNA for the CDR3: TGTGCCAGCCGGGCTAGCGGCGGTGGGGAGACCCAGTACTTC. Protein: CASRASGGGETQYF. V is TRBV6-6 and J is TRBJ2-5, with 7 nucleotides matching TRBD2. CDR1 is MNHNY and CDR2 is SVGAGI in the germline V gene (reference sequence). The CDR3 is 14 amino acids. J lost 5 bases, V lost 8 bases, and 11 bases had no gene match.